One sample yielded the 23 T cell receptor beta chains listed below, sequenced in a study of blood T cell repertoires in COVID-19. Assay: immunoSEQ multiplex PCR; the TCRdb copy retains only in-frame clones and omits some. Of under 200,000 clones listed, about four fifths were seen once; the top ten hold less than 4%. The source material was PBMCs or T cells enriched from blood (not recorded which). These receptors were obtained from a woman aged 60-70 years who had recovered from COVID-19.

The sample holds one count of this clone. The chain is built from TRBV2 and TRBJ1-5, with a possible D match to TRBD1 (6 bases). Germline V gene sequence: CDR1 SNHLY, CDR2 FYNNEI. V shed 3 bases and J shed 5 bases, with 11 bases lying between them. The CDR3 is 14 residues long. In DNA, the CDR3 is TGTGCCAGCAGTGATACAGGGAATGATCAGCCCCAGCATTTT. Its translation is CASSDTGNDQPQHF.

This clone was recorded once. The CDR3 is CASSSVGSGETDTQYF. DNA of the CDR3: TGTGCCAGCAGCTCGGTGGGTAGCGGGGAAACAGATACGCAGTATTTT. The chain has TRBV11-2 and TRBJ2-3, with TRBD2 matching 8 bases. From germline, CDR1 is SGHAT and CDR2 FQNNGV. The CDR3 is 16 residues long. The ends lost 4 bases at V and 3 bases at J; junction bases unmatched: 9.

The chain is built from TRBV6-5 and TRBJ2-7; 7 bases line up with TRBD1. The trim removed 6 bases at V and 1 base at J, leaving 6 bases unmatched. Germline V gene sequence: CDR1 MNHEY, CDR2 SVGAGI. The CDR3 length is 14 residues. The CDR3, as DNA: TGTGCCAGCAGACCCCCGGGACAGTCCTACGAGCAGTACTTC. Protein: CASRPPGQSYEQYF.

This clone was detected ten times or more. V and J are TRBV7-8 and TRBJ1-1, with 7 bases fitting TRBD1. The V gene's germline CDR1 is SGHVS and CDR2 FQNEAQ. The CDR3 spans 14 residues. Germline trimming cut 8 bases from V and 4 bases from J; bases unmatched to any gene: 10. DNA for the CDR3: TGTGCCAGCTTCAACGGACAGGCGGGCACTGAAGCTTTCTTT. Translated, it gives CASFNGQAGTEAFF.

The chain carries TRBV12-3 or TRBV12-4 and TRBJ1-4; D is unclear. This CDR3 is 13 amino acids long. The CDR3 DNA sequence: TGTGCTCCTGCGGGGTCTGATAGTGAAAAACTGTTTTTT. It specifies CAPAGSDSEKLFF.

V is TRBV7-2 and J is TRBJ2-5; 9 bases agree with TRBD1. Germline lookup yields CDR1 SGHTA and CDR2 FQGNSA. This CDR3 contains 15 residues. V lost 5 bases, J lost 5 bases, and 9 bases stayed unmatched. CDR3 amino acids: CASSTKTGGWETQYF. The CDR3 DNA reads TGTGCCAGCAGCACCAAAACAGGGGGCTGGGAGACCCAGTACTTC.

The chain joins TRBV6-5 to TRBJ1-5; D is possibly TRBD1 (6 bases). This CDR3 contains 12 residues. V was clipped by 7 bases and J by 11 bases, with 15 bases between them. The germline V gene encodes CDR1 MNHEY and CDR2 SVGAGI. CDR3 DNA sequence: TGTGCCAGCACATTTAACAGGGCGACCCAGCATTTT. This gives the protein CASTFNRATQHF.

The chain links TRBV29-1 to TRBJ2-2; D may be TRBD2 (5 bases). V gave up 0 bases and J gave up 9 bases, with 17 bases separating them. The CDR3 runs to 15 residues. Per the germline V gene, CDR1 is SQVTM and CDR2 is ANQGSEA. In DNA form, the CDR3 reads TGCAGCGTTGAAGATCGGGGATTTAGGGCCTGGGAGCTGTTTTTT. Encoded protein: CSVEDRGFRAWELFF.

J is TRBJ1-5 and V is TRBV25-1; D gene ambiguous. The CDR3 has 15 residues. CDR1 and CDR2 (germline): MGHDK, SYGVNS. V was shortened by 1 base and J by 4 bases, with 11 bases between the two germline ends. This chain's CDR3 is CASSESSGRNQPQHF. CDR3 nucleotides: TGTGCCAGCAGTGAATCTTCCGGCAGGAATCAGCCCCAGCATTTT. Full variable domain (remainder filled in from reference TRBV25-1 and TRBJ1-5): EADIYQTPRYLVIGTGKKITLECSQTMGHDKMYWYQQDPGMELHLIHYSYGVNSTEKGDLSSESTVSRIRTEHFPLTLESARPSHTSQYLCASSESSGRNQPQHFGDGTRLSIL.

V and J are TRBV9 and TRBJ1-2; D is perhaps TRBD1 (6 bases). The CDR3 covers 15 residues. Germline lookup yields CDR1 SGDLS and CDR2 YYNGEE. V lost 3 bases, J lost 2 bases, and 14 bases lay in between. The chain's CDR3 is CASSGTVAENYGYTF. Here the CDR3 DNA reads TGTGCCAGCAGCGGGACAGTTGCTGAGAACTATGGCTACACCTTC.

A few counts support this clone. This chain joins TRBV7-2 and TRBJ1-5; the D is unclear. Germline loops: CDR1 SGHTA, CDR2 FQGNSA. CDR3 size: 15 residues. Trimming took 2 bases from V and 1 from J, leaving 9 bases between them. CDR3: CASSLNQASNQPQHF. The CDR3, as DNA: TGTGCCAGCAGCTTAAATCAAGCCAGCAATCAGCCCCAGCATTTT.

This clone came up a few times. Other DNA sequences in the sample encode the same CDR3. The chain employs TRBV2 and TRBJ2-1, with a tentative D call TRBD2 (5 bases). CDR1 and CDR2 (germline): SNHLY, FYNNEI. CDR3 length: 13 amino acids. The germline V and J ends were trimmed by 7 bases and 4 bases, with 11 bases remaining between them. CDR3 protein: CASKARTYNEQFF. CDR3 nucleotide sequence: TGTGCCAGCAAGGCTAGGACTTACAATGAGCAGTTCTTC.

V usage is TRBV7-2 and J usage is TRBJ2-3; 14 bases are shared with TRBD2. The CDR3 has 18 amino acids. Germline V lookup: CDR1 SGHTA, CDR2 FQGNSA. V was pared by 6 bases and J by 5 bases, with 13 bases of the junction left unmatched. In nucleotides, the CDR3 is TGTGCCAGCAGGGCCCACGGACTAGCGGGGGGCCGGGGAGATACGCAGTATTTT. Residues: CASRAHGLAGGRGDTQYF.

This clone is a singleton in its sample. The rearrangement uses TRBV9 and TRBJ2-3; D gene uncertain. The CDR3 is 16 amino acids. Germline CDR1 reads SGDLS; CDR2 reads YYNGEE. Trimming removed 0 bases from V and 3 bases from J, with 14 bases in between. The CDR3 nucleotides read TGTGCCAGCAGCGTAGGACAATCCCCGAAGACAGATACGCAGTATTTT. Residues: CASSVGQSPKTDTQYF.

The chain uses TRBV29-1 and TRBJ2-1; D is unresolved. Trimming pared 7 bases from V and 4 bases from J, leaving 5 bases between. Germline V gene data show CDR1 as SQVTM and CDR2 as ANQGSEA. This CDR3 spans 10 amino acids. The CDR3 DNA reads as TGCAGCGCTATTTACAATGAGCAGTTCTTC. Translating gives CSAIYNEQFF.

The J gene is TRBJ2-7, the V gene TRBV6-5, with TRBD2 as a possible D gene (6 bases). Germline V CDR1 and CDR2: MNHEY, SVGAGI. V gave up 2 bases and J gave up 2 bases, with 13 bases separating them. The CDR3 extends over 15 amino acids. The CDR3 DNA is TGTGCCAGCAGTTACAGGGGAGGAACCGCCTACGAGCAGTACTTC. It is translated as CASSYRGGTAYEQYF.

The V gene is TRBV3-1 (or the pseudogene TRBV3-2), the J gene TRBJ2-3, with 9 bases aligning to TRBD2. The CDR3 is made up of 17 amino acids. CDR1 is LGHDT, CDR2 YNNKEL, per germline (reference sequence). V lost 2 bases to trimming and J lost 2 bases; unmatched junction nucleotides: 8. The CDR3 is CASSQWVAGALTDTQYF. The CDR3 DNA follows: TGTGCCAGCAGCCAATGGGTAGCGGGGGCCCTCACAGATACGCAGTATTTT.

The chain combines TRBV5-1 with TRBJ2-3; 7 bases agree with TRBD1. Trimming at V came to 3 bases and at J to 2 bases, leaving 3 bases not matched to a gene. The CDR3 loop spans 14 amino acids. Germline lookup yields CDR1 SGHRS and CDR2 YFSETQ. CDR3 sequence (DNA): TGCGCCAGCAGCTGGGGACAGTCCACAGATACGCAGTATTTT. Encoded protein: CASSWGQSTDTQYF.

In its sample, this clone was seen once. CDR3 residues: CASSTLDRGGVNTEAFF. The CDR3 DNA is TGTGCCAGCTCAACCCTCGACAGGGGAGGAGTGAACACTGAAGCTTTCTTT. The genes are TRBV18 and TRBJ1-1; 8 bases are a match to TRBD1. CDR1 and CDR2 (germline): KGHSH, LQKENI. The junction had 11 bases not matched to a gene; V was cut back by 5 bases and J by 0 bases. CDR3 length equals 17 residues.

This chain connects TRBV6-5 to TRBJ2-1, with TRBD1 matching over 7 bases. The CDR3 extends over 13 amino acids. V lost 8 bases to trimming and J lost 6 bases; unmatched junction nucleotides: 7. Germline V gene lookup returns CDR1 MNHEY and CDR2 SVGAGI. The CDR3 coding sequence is TGTGCCAGCTGTAATAGGGGGCGCAATGAGCAGTTCTTC. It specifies CASCNRGRNEQFF.

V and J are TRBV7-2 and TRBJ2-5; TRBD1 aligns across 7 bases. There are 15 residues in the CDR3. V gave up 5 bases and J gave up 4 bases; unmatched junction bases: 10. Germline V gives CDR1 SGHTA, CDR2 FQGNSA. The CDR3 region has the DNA TGTGCCAGCAGCACCCAGGGACAGTCCGGAGAGACCCAGTACTTC. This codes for CASSTQGQSGETQYF.

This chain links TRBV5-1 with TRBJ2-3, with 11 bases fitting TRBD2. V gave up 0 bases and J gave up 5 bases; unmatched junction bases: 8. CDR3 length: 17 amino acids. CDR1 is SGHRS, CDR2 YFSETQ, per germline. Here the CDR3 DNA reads TGCGCCAGCAGCTTGGTTTCGACTAGCGGGGTTAGAGATACGCAGTATTTT. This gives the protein CASSLVSTSGVRDTQYF.

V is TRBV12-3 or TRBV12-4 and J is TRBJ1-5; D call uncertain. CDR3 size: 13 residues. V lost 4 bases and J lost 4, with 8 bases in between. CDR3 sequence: CASSSSRNQPQHF. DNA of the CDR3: TGTGCCAGCAGTTCTAGCAGGAATCAGCCCCAGCATTTT.